The text below deals with one TCR beta chain. The antigen is unknown. The CDR3 has 14 residues. Trimming pared 2 bases from V and 4 bases from J, leaving 11 bases between. One entry per CDR3 protein, called by TCRdb with MiXCR from the 5' RACE reads. Of approximately 210,000 distinct CDR3 sequences in the sample, 27% are singletons; the top ten hold more than 9.5%. The sample comes from a study of T-cell memory formation after mild COVID-19. Study outcomes and limitations: Most CD4+ clones that shrank were in CM and EM, while CD8+ ones turned up in EMRA.

The clonotype was recovered from an adult woman who had mild COVID-19 (a few samples of this study predate the infection). Cell type and time point are not known. The J gene is TRBJ1-2, the V gene TRBV12-3 or TRBV12-4; D is uncertain. Specimen: PBMCs or a T cell subset sorted from them (not recorded which). CDR3 bases: TGTGCCAGCAGTTTATTCTCTTCCCTCTATGGCTACACCTTC. Amino acids: CASSLFSSLYGYTF.